This TCR beta chain was observed in a study of response to subunit inactivated influenza vaccine. Study-wide results and caveats: The authors offered the suggestion that each seasonal influenza vaccination recruits few new T cells.

From the RT-PCR reads, TCRdb called clonotypes with MiXCR, one entry per CDR3 protein. The profile shows 500,000 to 600,000 distinct CDR3 sequences, 12% to 15% of them singletons. To note about this clonotype: Its antigen is currently unknown.

CDR3 length equals 14 residues. With 6 bases clipped from V and 5 bases from J, the junction kept 6 bases outside the gene matches. Germline-derived CDR1 and CDR2 are LGHDT and YNNKEL (reference sequence). Material: PBMCs from blood, obtained roughly 13 days after vaccination. The chain links TRBV3-1 to TRBJ2-5, with 10 positions matching TRBD2. The TCR sequence derives from a man aged 50 or older who received an inactivated influenza vaccine. The CDR3 region is CASRQRGGRETQYF. In DNA form, the CDR3 reads TGTGCCAGCAGACAGCGGGGGGGCCGGGAGACCCAGTACTTC.